This T cell receptor (beta chain) was sequenced for a study of blood T cell repertoires in COVID-19. Study summary: PBMCs, B-cell-depleted T cells, or T cells provided the cDNA or gDNA that made up the material.

Original data processing: Amplifying reference gene primers gave estimates of nucleated cell counts. Data came from immunoSEQ multiplex PCR; TCRdb stores just in-frame clones and leaves some out. V and J calls and clone size are as listed in that table; D and trimming were resolved from the DNA. In the table there are 150,000 to 180,000 clones, 78% of which are singletons. Source material: peripheral blood. The sequence derives from a man older than 75 with acute or convalescent COVID-19.

For the CDR3, the DNA is TGTGCCAGCATACCTCCCCGGGACAGAGCCCGGGGTCAGCCCCAGCATTTT. Translation gives CASIPPRDRARGQPQHF. The rearrangement joins TRBV21-1 to TRBJ1-5; whether TRBD1, the table's D call, matches the DNA was not checked. TRBV21-1 is described as a pseudogene. The CDR3 consists of 17 residues.